The 25 T cell receptor beta chains below come from one sample, sequenced in a study of cytomegalovirus exposure and HLA in healthy donors. The method was immunoSEQ multiplex PCR; TCRdb's version includes in-frame clones alone and lacks a portion of them. Of about 330,000 clones listed, 75% to 90% are singletons. Sequencing used PBMCs. These receptors came from a young woman in good health and CMV-seronegative.

The rearrangement uses TRBV27 and TRBJ1-4, with D uncertain. CDR1 and CDR2 from the germline V gene are MNHEY and SMNVEV (reference sequence). CDR3 length equals 15 residues. V dropped 4 bases and J dropped 8 bases, with 17 bases sitting between them. The CDR3 is CASSSSQMSREKLFF. CDR3 bases: TGTGCCAGCAGTTCCTCTCAGATGTCGAGGGAAAAACTGTTTTTT.

This rearrangement joins TRBV5-6 to TRBJ2-1; D remains ambiguous. CDR3 length equals 15 residues. V lost 2 bases, J lost 0 bases, and 9 bases lay in between. Per the germline V gene, CDR1 is SGHDT and CDR2 is YYEEEE. DNA of the CDR3: TGTGCCAGCAGCTTCCGCCTAGGCTCCTACAATGAGCAGTTCTTC. This sequence encodes CASSFRLGSYNEQFF.

This chain joins TRBV2 and TRBJ2-5; TRBD2 matches at 7 bases. The CDR3 covers 13 residues. Trimming cost V 6 bases and J 4 bases; bases outside gene matches: 5. Germline loops: CDR1 SNHLY, CDR2 FYNNEI. The CDR3 protein is CASRAGLTETQYF. The CDR3 DNA is TGTGCCAGCAGAGCGGGACTGACAGAGACCCAGTACTTC. The full variable domain, completed using reference TRBV2 and TRBJ2-5, is EPEVTQTPSHQVTQMGQEVILRCVPISNHLYFYWYRQILGQKVEFLVSFYNNEISEKSEIFDDQFSVERPDGSNFTLKIRSTKLEDSAMYFCASRAGLTETQYFGPGTRLLVL.

This chain joins TRBV29-1 and TRBJ1-2; D might be TRBD1 (5 bases). The CDR3 sequence is 13 residues long. CDR1 is SQVTM and CDR2 is ANQGSEA in the germline V gene. With 4 bases removed from V and 3 bases from J, the gap between germline ends came to 12 bases. The CDR3 reads CSVAAGLYYGYTF. DNA for the CDR3: TGCAGCGTTGCGGCAGGGTTATACTATGGCTACACCTTC.

The chain recombines TRBV5-1 with TRBJ2-3; 9 bases map to TRBD1. Unmatched junction bases numbered 8, after V lost 4 bases and J lost 8 bases. Per germline, CDR1 SGHRS and CDR2 YFSETQ. This CDR3 spans 14 amino acids. This chain's CDR3 is CASSGDREGGTQYF. CDR3 nucleotide sequence: TGCGCCAGCAGCGGGGACAGGGAGGGTGGTACGCAGTATTTT.

The V gene is TRBV5-5, the J gene TRBJ2-7; 9 bases align to TRBD2. The CDR3 loop spans 15 amino acids. The trim removed 1 base at V and 2 bases at J, leaving 4 bases unmatched. Germline CDR1 is SGHKS and CDR2 is YYEKEE (reference sequence). CDR3 DNA: TGTGCCAGCAGCTTGTTAGTAGCGGGAGCCTACGAGCAGTACTTC. Amino acid sequence: CASSLLVAGAYEQYF.

The rearrangement joins TRBV4-2 to TRBJ2-7, with TRBD2 matching 8 bases. The trim removed 4 bases at V and 3 bases at J, leaving 8 bases unmatched. CDR1 and CDR2 (germline): LGHNA, YNFKEQ. The CDR3 runs to 15 residues. This chain's CDR3 is CASSRAGDLDYEQYF. The CDR3, as DNA: TGTGCCAGCAGCCGAGCGGGAGATTTGGACTACGAGCAGTACTTC.

The J gene is TRBJ2-5, the V gene TRBV12-5; 7 bases agree with TRBD1. The germline V gene has CDR1 LGHNT and CDR2 FRNRAP. The junction had 14 bases not matched to a gene; V was cut back by 6 bases and J by 7 bases. The CDR3 is 15 residues long. CDR3 sequence reads: CASGGRQGAVGTQYF. CDR3 DNA sequence: TGTGCTAGTGGGGGACGACAGGGAGCCGTCGGGACCCAGTACTTC.

The CDR3 sequence: CASSLKTNEQYF. For the CDR3, the DNA is TGTGCCAGCAGCTTAAAAACTAACGAGCAGTACTTC. The chain combines TRBV7-2 with TRBJ2-7; D is ambiguous. Trimming left V 2 bases short and J 5 bases short, with 7 bases between. Germline lookup yields CDR1 SGHTA and CDR2 FQGNSA. CDR3 size: 12 residues. Complete variable domain (other parts from reference TRBV7-2 and TRBJ2-7): GAGVSQSPSNKVTEKGKDVELRCDPISGHTALYWYRQSLGQGLEFLIYFQGNSAPDKSGLPSDRFSAERTGGSVSTLTIQRTQQEDSAVYLCASSLKTNEQYFGPGTRLTVT.

The chain joins TRBV18 to TRBJ1-4; D remains ambiguous. Germline V gene data show CDR1 as KGHSH and CDR2 as LQKENI. This CDR3 spans 16 amino acids. V lost 0 bases and J 5 bases, leaving 13 bases between the germline ends. CDR3 amino acids: CASSPPVGGENEKLFF. The CDR3 DNA reads as TGTGCCAGCTCACCACCTGTAGGCGGAGAAAATGAAAAACTGTTTTTT.

This clone was detected only once. This chain connects TRBV9 to TRBJ1-2; 7 nucleotides agree with TRBD1. This CDR3 comprises 14 residues. Germline V CDR1 and CDR2: SGDLS, YYNGEE. V gave up 1 base and J gave up 8 bases; unmatched junction bases: 8. The CDR3: CASSVSEGARGYTF. The CDR3 nucleotides read TGTGCCAGCAGCGTATCTGAGGGGGCACGCGGCTACACCTTC.

This clone occurred once. The same CDR3 is also encoded by other DNA sequences in this sample. The chain recombines TRBV28 with TRBJ2-7; TRBD1 aligns across 8 bases. The CDR3 has 15 residues. Trimming at V came to 5 bases and at J to 0 bases, leaving 6 bases not matched to a gene. CDR1 and CDR2 from the germline V gene are MDHEN and SYDVKM. This CDR3 is CASSGGQASSYEQYF. The CDR3 DNA sequence: TGTGCCAGCAGTGGGGGACAGGCTAGCTCCTACGAGCAGTACTTC.

V usage is TRBV6-5 and J usage is TRBJ1-4; maybe TRBD1 (5 bases). The ends were cut back, 10 bases at V and 7 bases at J, with 19 bases in the middle. This CDR3 contains 14 residues. Germline values: CDR1 MNHEY, CDR2 SVGAGI. CDR3 sequence: CATKAAGKPEKLFF. Here the CDR3 DNA reads TGTGCCACCAAGGCCGCAGGGAAGCCTGAAAAACTGTTTTTT.

In its sample, this clone was seen many times. This chain joins TRBV4-2 and TRBJ1-4; D gene unclear. This CDR3 contains 15 residues. Germline V gene sequence: CDR1 LGHNA, CDR2 YNFKEQ. V was pared by 1 base and J by 2 bases, with 8 bases between. CDR3 nucleotide sequence: TGTGCCAGCAGCCAAGTGGGCCAGACTAATGAAAAACTGTTTTTT. It translates to CASSQVGQTNEKLFF.

The rearrangement links TRBV7-2 to TRBJ1-3; D unresolved. V dropped 1 base and J dropped 5 bases, with 6 bases sitting between them. The germline CDR1 and CDR2 sequences are SGHTA and FQGNSA. The CDR3 is 13 amino acids. The CDR3 region is CASSLDPRNTIYF. CDR3 DNA sequence: TGTGCCAGCAGCTTAGATCCCAGAAACACCATATATTTT.

The chain recombines TRBV7-8 with TRBJ2-1, with 14 bases fitting TRBD2. Unmatched junction bases numbered 13, after V lost 5 bases and J lost 4 bases. The CDR3 extends over 19 amino acids. Germline lookup yields CDR1 SGHVS and CDR2 FQNEAQ. CDR3 protein: CASSPNGGLAGVGYNEQFF. The CDR3 DNA follows: TGTGCCAGCAGCCCTAATGGGGGACTAGCGGGAGTCGGGTACAATGAGCAGTTCTTC.

V and J are TRBV28 and TRBJ2-7; weak D call: TRBD2 (5 bases). Germline V gene lookup returns CDR1 MDHEN and CDR2 SYDVKM. The CDR3 has 15 amino acids. Trimming took off 4 bases at V and 2 bases at J, with 15 bases between the two ends. CDR3 sequence: CASSSPRTLTYEQYF. The CDR3 nucleotides are TGTGCCAGCAGTTCCCCCCGGACTCTCACCTACGAGCAGTACTTC.

The V and J genes are TRBV7-3 and TRBJ2-7; D might be TRBD2 (5 bases). V gave up 2 bases and J gave up 0 bases, with 11 bases separating them. Germline lookup yields CDR1 SGHTA and CDR2 FQGTGA. This CDR3 spans 15 amino acids. The CDR3 protein is CASSLRSGSSYEQYF. The CDR3 DNA reads as TGTGCCAGCAGCTTACGATCTGGGAGCTCCTACGAGCAGTACTTC.

This sequence joins TRBV30 and TRBJ2-5; a possible D gene is TRBD1 (5 bases). CDR3 length: 14 residues. Germline V gives CDR1 GTSNPN, CDR2 SVGIG (reference sequence). Trimming removed 2 bases at V and 5 bases at J, with 15 bases between. The CDR3 DNA follows: TGTGCCTGGAGTCCCAGGGTGGCAGGGGAGACCCAGTACTTC. It yields the protein CAWSPRVAGETQYF.

This chain joins TRBV11-2 and TRBJ2-1; the D is unclear. CDR3 size: 15 residues. In germline, CDR1 is SGHAT, CDR2 FQNNGV. Trimming stripped 5 bases from V and 4 bases from J, with 15 bases between. CDR3 protein: CASSPTRGAYNEQFF. The CDR3 bases are TGTGCCAGCAGCCCCACCCGAGGAGCTTACAATGAGCAGTTCTTC.

Written as DNA, the CDR3 is TGCGCCAGCAGCTTGGCCTCAAATTTAGCGGGAGCCTACGAGCAGTACTTC. It encodes CASSLASNLAGAYEQYF. The genes are TRBV5-1 and TRBJ2-7; 9 bases fit TRBD2. From germline, CDR1 is SGHRS and CDR2 YFSETQ. This CDR3 is 17 amino acids long. Trimming cost V 0 bases and J 2 bases; bases outside gene matches: 9.

This chain's CDR3 is CASSAGTGENIQYF. CDR3 bases: TGTGCCAGCAGCGCCGGGACAGGGGAAAACATTCAGTACTTC. The V and J genes are TRBV7-9 and TRBJ2-4; TRBD1 matches at 10 bases. This CDR3 spans 14 amino acids. V trimming: 5 bases; J trimming: 5 bases; junction bases outside the gene matches: 3. Germline loops: CDR1 SEHNR, CDR2 FQNEAQ (reference sequence).

This rearrangement joins TRBV27 to TRBJ2-7, with a tentative D call TRBD1 (5 bases). Looked up from germline, CDR1 is MNHEY and CDR2 is SMNVEV (reference sequence). This CDR3 comprises 13 residues. The V end was cut by 2 bases, the J end by 3 bases, with 8 bases between. CDR3 in DNA: TGTGCCAGCAGTTTACAGGGTCGCTACGAGCAGTACTTC. It specifies CASSLQGRYEQYF.

The chain links TRBV7-6 to TRBJ2-2; possible D gene TRBD1, 6 bases. Trimming cost V 4 bases and J 1 base, with 7 bases left between them. Germline loops: CDR1 SGHVS, CDR2 FNYEAQ. The CDR3 sequence is 14 residues long. CDR3 residues: CASSSTGNTGELFF. The CDR3 DNA is TGTGCCAGCAGCTCGACAGGGAACACCGGGGAGCTGTTTTTT.

The CDR3 loop is CASSSYSGSSYEQYF. CDR3 DNA: TGTGCCAGTAGTTCCTATAGCGGGAGCTCCTACGAGCAGTACTTC. The gene calls are TRBV19 and TRBJ2-7, with 9 nucleotides matching TRBD2. This CDR3 has 15 residues. The ends lost 5 bases at V and 0 bases at J; junction bases unmatched: 5. Germline V lookup: CDR1 LNHDA, CDR2 SQIVND (reference sequence).